This TCR beta chain was sequenced during a study of molecular identifiers for immune sequencing clone quantification. The CDR3 consists of 14 residues. Germline V gene sequence: CDR1 KGHSH, CDR2 LQKENI. V was pared by 3 bases and J by 5 bases, with 6 bases of the junction left unmatched. Previously described methods with listed TCR primers produced the bulk TCR libraries. TCRdb re-analysed the PCR reads in MiXCR, keeping a single row per CDR3 protein. The sample lists a few hundred thousand distinct CDR3 sequences; 20% to 25% were seen once. The J gene is TRBJ2-7, the V gene TRBV18; 8 bases are shared with TRBD1. The source of this sequence is a human donor in good health. Some libraries in this study had Jurkat cell RNA spiked in. The sample consisted of naive CD8+ T cells from blood, with Jurkat cell RNA spiked in. Documented subset: FACS-sorted CD8+CD4-CCR7+CD45RA+ naive T cells. CDR3 DNA sequence: TGTGCCAGCTCACCGGCGCAGGGGGCTAACGAGCAGTACTTC. It is translated as CASSPAQGANEQYF.